The 8 T cell receptor beta chains below come from one sample, sequenced in a study of shared clonotypes between healthy human individuals. Sequenced by immunoSEQ multiplex PCR; TCRdb stores in-frame clones only, minus some. The sample comprises about 1 million clones, under 80% of which are singletons, and 1.4% to 1.5% rests with the top ten. The sample comprised memory CD4+ T cells sorted from blood. As for subset: CD45RA-negative fraction. The receptor source for this set is a man aged 18 to 35 in good health.

Only a few counts were recorded for this clone. The J gene is TRBJ1-2, the V gene TRBV29-1; D gene ambiguous. The CDR3 is 14 residues long. V gave up 3 bases and J gave up 5 bases, with 16 bases separating them. The germline gives CDR1 SQVTM, CDR2 ANQGSEA. The DNA for the CDR3 is TGCAGCGTTGACCCACGAGCAAACCCTTATGGCTACACCTTC. This codes for CSVDPRANPYGYTF.

The chain links TRBV7-9 to TRBJ2-1; D is perhaps TRBD1 (6 bases). The germline CDR1 and CDR2 sequences are SEHNR and FQNEAQ (reference sequence). The CDR3 length is 11 residues. Trimming pared 5 bases from V and 13 bases from J, leaving 12 bases between. The CDR3 bases are TGTGCCAGCAGCCCCGGACAGCTACAGTTCTTC. Residues: CASSPGQLQFF.

Regarding this clone: The sample contains more than one DNA sequence encoding this CDR3. The rearrangement links TRBV5-4 to TRBJ2-1, with 7 bases fitting TRBD2. This CDR3 has 14 amino acids. The junction had 3 bases not matched to a gene; V was cut back by 0 bases and J by 6 bases. Germline CDR1 and CDR2: SGHNT and YYREEE (reference sequence). DNA of the CDR3: TGTGCCAGCAGCTTGGGACTAGCAGGCAATGAGCAGTTCTTC. Protein sequence: CASSLGLAGNEQFF.

The chain recombines TRBV5-1 with TRBJ2-1; D is ambiguous. Trimming removed 0 bases at V and 4 bases at J, with 11 bases between. The length of the CDR3 is 15 residues. Germline V gene data show CDR1 as SGHRS and CDR2 as YFSETQ. The CDR3 spells CASSLASNEYNEQFF. CDR3 bases: TGCGCCAGCAGCTTGGCAAGTAATGAGTACAATGAGCAGTTCTTC.

This clone has only a few counts. The rearrangement uses TRBV27 and TRBJ1-2; D might be TRBD1 (6 bases). Trimming stripped 7 bases from V and 2 bases from J, with 11 bases between. Germline CDR1 is MNHEY and CDR2 is SMNVEV (reference sequence). This CDR3 is 13 amino acids long. The chain's CDR3 is CASTADRNYGYTF. Written as DNA, the CDR3 is TGTGCCAGCACGGCGGACAGAAACTATGGCTACACCTTC.

With respect to this clone: The sample carries other DNA sequences with the same CDR3. This chain uses TRBV30 with TRBJ2-7, with a possible D match to TRBD2 (6 bases). The ends were cut back, 1 base at V and 5 bases at J, with 6 bases in the middle. The CDR3 sequence is 11 residues long. Germline V gene lookup returns CDR1 GTSNPN and CDR2 SVGIG (reference sequence). DNA for the CDR3: TGTGCCTGGAGTGGGGGGGACGAGCAGTACTTC. This translates into CAWSGGDEQYF.

The CDR3 reads CASRQTGLKNYEQYF. The CDR3, as DNA: TGTGCCAGCAGGCAGACGGGACTAAAAAACTACGAGCAGTACTTC. The rearrangement uses TRBV6-5 and TRBJ2-7; 7 bases line up with TRBD2. Germline V gene lookup returns CDR1 MNHEY and CDR2 SVGAGI. This CDR3 region has 15 residues. V gave up 6 bases and J gave up 3 bases; unmatched junction bases: 11.

The chain has TRBV2 and TRBJ2-7; D gene unclear. The V end lost 3 bases, the J end lost 7 bases, and 10 bases lay between the germline ends. Looked up from germline, CDR1 is SNHLY and CDR2 is FYNNEI. There are 12 residues in the CDR3. CDR3 region: CASSENGWEQYF. Written as DNA, the CDR3 is TGTGCCAGCAGTGAGAATGGGTGGGAGCAGTACTTC.